This T cell receptor beta chain was sequenced in a study of blood T cell repertoires in COVID-19. Overall study context: T cells, B-cell-depleted T cells, or PBMCs provided the cDNA or gDNA that served as material.

Original analysis: By means of reference gene primer amplification, nucleated cell counts were estimated. Measured with immunoSEQ multiplex PCR; TCRdb has only the in-frame clones, and not every one. V and J calls and clone size are copied from that table; D and trimming were computed from the DNA. The sample holds some 70,000 clones, about 70% seen once. The germline V gene has CDR1 LNHDA and CDR2 SQIVND (reference sequence). The CDR3 extends over 15 amino acids. V shed 6 bases and J 7 bases; nucleotides not matched to a gene: 11. The receptor was derived from a man aged 60 to 75 with acute or convalescent COVID-19. Sequencing input: peripheral blood. J is TRBJ1-4 and V is TRBV19; TRBD1 agrees at 7 bases. The CDR3 region is CASSMKRTGSEKLFF. As DNA, the CDR3 is TGTGCCAGTAGCATGAAAAGGACAGGTAGTGAAAAACTGTTTTTT.